This T cell receptor (beta chain) was recovered during a study of OX40 agonist ivuxolimab in advanced cancers. About the investigation overall: The costimulatory receptor OX40 (CD134) was targeted by ivuxolimab, a fully human IgG2 agonistic monoclonal antibody. A male proportion of nearly 85% and a mean age of around 60 years, ranging from roughly 23 to 80, were recorded for the dose-escalation cohort. Intravenous ivuxolimab was administered to patients every 2 weeks at six dose levels: 0.01, 0.1, 0.3, 1.5, 3 and 10 mg/kg. Patients were allowed to have had prior anti-PD-1, anti-PD-L1 or anti-CTLA-4 therapy, and 40% of the dose-escalation patients had previously received checkpoint inhibitors. The paper covers the monotherapy dose-escalation part of the phase I ivuxolimab trial, which included N of about 50 patients. Peripheral TCRbeta sequencing was intended to test whether TCR sequence diversity was altered and clonal T-cell expansion was caused by ivuxolimab. Of the roughly 54 patients in dose escalation, about 20 had hepatocellular carcinoma, around 15 had melanoma, 9 had renal cell carcinoma and 9 had head and neck cancer. Three dose-escalation patients achieved partial responses, one with hepatocellular carcinoma and two with cutaneous melanoma. Findings and caveats that apply to the study as a whole: At doses from 0.1 to 3.0 mg/kg, clonal expansion was seen in both CD4+ and CD8+ blood T cells between baseline and week 6. Low levels of normalized T-cell clonal expansion were also seen in some patients who did not respond. On average, CD8+ T cells showed more expanded clones than CD4+ T cells after ivuxolimab. The antigen specificity of the peripheral T cells that underwent clonal expansion was not determined. In the 0.1-3.0 mg/kg groups, partial responders were among the patients with the lowest normalized peripheral clonal expansion, particularly in CD8+ T cells.

The cysteine opens and the phenylalanine closes a CDR3 of 15 amino acids. Only the CDR3 DNA is retained, 45 bases long and in frame from the first base. Trimming takes 7 bases from V and 5 bases from J, and the germline ends sit 15 bases apart. The CDR1 and CDR2 encoded by the germline V gene (reference sequence) are LNHDA and SQIVND. Genomic DNA was extracted from sorted cells for sequencing of the TCRbeta CDR3 region. The immunoSEQ Assay was used for sequencing of TCRbeta CDR3 regions. What TCRdb holds here is the immuneACCESS table cut down to in-frame rearrangements. Part of the clones is not present; checked against another copy, under half of the missing clones reflect an unresolved V gene, and the others are unexplained. This sample has tens of thousands of clones in its table, and roughly 82% of those were observed once. The ten largest clonotypes hold 2% to 3% of the sample. Patients with autoimmune disease history or receiving systemic immunosuppression were excluded from the trial. Peripheral blood for TCR sequencing was collected from all dose cohorts at baseline, on cycle 4 day 1, and on cycle 7 day 1. Samples came from an open-label, multicenter, first-in-human phase I dose-escalation trial of ivuxolimab. Adults with locally advanced or metastatic melanoma, renal cell, hepatocellular, or head and neck squamous cell carcinoma were enrolled in the trial. CD4+ and CD8+ T cells were sorted separately from peripheral blood before TCR sequencing.

Concerning this clone itself: Its specific antigen is unknown. It has no much larger one-base neighbor in the sample; base qualities were not kept.

Specimen: CD4+ or CD8+ T cells sorted from blood, collected in a trial of the OX40 agonist ivuxolimab. The chain uses TRBV19 and TRBJ1-6; D gene: possibly TRBD1, on 5 matching bases. This TCR came from an adult with an advanced solid tumor such as melanoma, head and neck, liver or kidney cancer. CDR3 sequence: CASMGLRQNNSPLHF. The sequence in DNA is TGTGCCAGTATGGGGTTGAGACAGAATAATTCACCCCTCCACTTT.